This entry lists 9 T cell receptor beta chains sequenced from one sample in a study of blood T cell repertoires in COVID-19. Sequencing used immunoSEQ multiplex PCR; TCRdb keeps in-frame clones, though not all of them. The repertoire has hundreds of thousands of clones, 86% of them found once; the top ten carry roughly 1.4%. Sequenced input: peripheral blood. These receptors were collected from a woman under 40 with active or convalescent COVID-19.

The chain combines TRBV5-4 with TRBJ2-3; 15 bases agree with TRBD2. The CDR3 is 17 amino acids. V was pared by 4 bases and J by 4 bases, with 7 bases of the junction left unmatched. CDR1 SGHNT and CDR2 YYREEE come from the germline V gene (reference sequence). The CDR3 region has the DNA TGTGCCAGCAGCCCGGGACTAGCGGGGGGAGGGGCAGATACGCAGTATTTT. This sequence encodes CASSPGLAGGGADTQYF.

This clone appeared once. The V call is TRBV29-1, the J call TRBJ1-1; D gene unclear. The CDR3 is 14 residues long. Germline V CDR1 and CDR2: SQVTM, ANQGSEA. V lost 0 bases, J lost 6 bases, and 14 bases lay in between. This chain's CDR3 is CSVEEGGEQAEAFF. The CDR3 coding sequence is TGCAGCGTTGAAGAGGGAGGAGAACAAGCTGAAGCTTTCTTT.

The chain links TRBV11-2 to TRBJ2-3, with TRBD2 matching 13 bases. The V gene end was trimmed by 1 base and the J gene end by 8 bases; junction bases not matched to a gene: 12. Germline values: CDR1 SGHAT, CDR2 FQNNGV. This CDR3 comprises 18 residues. DNA for the CDR3: TGTGCCAGCAGCTTAGCACTAGCGGGGGGGGGTTATTATACTACGCAGTATTTT. It encodes CASSLALAGGGYYTTQYF.

This clone was seen just once. The chain joins TRBV4-2 to TRBJ1-1; D call uncertain. The CDR3 covers 14 residues. Deletions cut 4 bases from V and 1 base from J, with 10 bases between. Germline values: CDR1 LGHNA, CDR2 YNFKEQ. CDR3 sequence reads: CASSRSTANTEAFF. In nucleotides, the CDR3 is TGTGCCAGCAGCCGATCAACAGCGAACACTGAAGCTTTCTTT.

This clone was seen more than once but under ten times. The genes are TRBV15 and TRBJ1-2; D may be TRBD1 (5 bases). Deletions cut 1 base from V and 6 bases from J, with 15 bases between. The germline CDR1 and CDR2 sequences are LNHNV and YYDKDF (reference sequence). The CDR3 runs to 15 residues. In nucleotides, the CDR3 is TGTGCCACCAGCAGAGGTGTGGAGGGGAACAATGGCTACACCTTC. As protein: CATSRGVEGNNGYTF.

The chain has TRBV27 and TRBJ1-6; 8 bases line up with TRBD1. The CDR3 runs to 15 residues. Trimming took 7 bases from V and 6 from J; bases not matched to a gene: 8. The germline gives CDR1 MNHEY, CDR2 SMNVEV (reference sequence). This chain's CDR3 is CASTNRGGVNSPLHF. The CDR3 DNA reads TGTGCCAGCACCAACAGGGGGGGAGTTAATTCACCCCTCCACTTT.

V gene TRBV5-1 combines with J gene TRBJ1-2; TRBD1 agrees at 7 bases. The CDR3 extends over 14 amino acids. The junction had 4 bases not matched to a gene; V was cut back by 3 bases and J by 2 bases. From germline, CDR1 is SGHRS and CDR2 YFSETQ. CDR3 protein: CASSSTGPNYGYTF. The CDR3 DNA reads as TGCGCCAGCAGCTCGACAGGGCCCAACTATGGCTACACCTTC.

The chain joins TRBV5-4 to TRBJ1-2; D may be TRBD1 (6 bases). The ends were cut back, 5 bases at V and 4 bases at J, with 18 bases in the middle. The CDR3 extends over 15 amino acids. Germline V lookup: CDR1 SGHNT, CDR2 YYREEE (reference sequence). This CDR3 is CASSPDRFMGYGYTF. CDR3 bases: TGTGCCAGCAGTCCAGACAGGTTCATGGGCTATGGCTACACCTTC.

In this sample, this clone turned up once. The J gene is TRBJ1-2, the V gene TRBV2; tentatively, D is TRBD1 (6 bases). The V and J ends lost 6 bases and 0 bases respectively, with 20 bases between them. The CDR3 contains 17 residues. In germline, CDR1 is SNHLY, CDR2 FYNNEI. The CDR3 bases are TGTGCCAGCAGCTCACGACCAGGGGATGGTTCTAACTATGGCTACACCTTC. This translates into CASSSRPGDGSNYGYTF.